These 27 T cell receptor beta chains originate from one sample sequenced in a study of early T cells in non-severe SARS-CoV-2 infection. TCRdb analysed the 5' RACE reads with MiXCR anew, one entry per CDR3 protein. The profile shows fewer than 70,000 distinct CDR3 sequences, approximately 4.5% of them singletons. Sample: whole blood, taken at baseline. The receptor set was obtained from an adult who was a healthcare worker with PCR-confirmed SARS-CoV-2 infection or an uninfected control (not recorded which). The donor label of this sample is uncertain.

This clonotype has at least ten counts. The J gene is TRBJ2-7, the V gene TRBV4-1; weak D call: TRBD1 (6 bases). The CDR3 has 16 residues. V lost 2 bases, J lost 2 bases, and 16 bases lay in between. In germline, CDR1 is MGHRA, CDR2 YSYEKL. The CDR3 loop reads CASSQPYVDRPYEQYF. The CDR3 coding sequence is TGCGCCAGCAGCCAACCGTACGTTGACAGGCCCTACGAGCAGTACTTC.

This clonotype came up a few times. The chain joins TRBV11-2 to TRBJ2-5; 9 nucleotides line up with TRBD2. The V gene's germline CDR1 is SGHAT and CDR2 FQNNGV. Germline trimming cut 5 bases from V and 2 bases from J; bases unmatched to any gene: 9. The CDR3 sequence is 16 residues long. The CDR3 reads CASSIVSSGAQETQYF. The CDR3 coding sequence is TGTGCCAGCAGCATAGTATCTAGCGGGGCGCAAGAGACCCAGTACTTC.

This clonotype was seen repeatedly, ten times or more. This chain uses TRBV7-2 with TRBJ2-5, with 8 bases fitting TRBD2. Germline V lookup: CDR1 SGHTA, CDR2 FQGNSA. The CDR3 consists of 14 residues. V lost 5 bases, J lost 5 bases, and 7 bases stayed unmatched. The DNA for the CDR3 is TGTGCCAGCAGCCCCAGCGGGGGCCGGGAGACCCAGTACTTC. Residues: CASSPSGGRETQYF.

V usage is TRBV6-2 or TRBV6-3 and J usage is TRBJ1-6; 7 positions agree with TRBD1. This CDR3 region has 13 residues. Germline trimming cut 7 bases from V and 7 bases from J; bases unmatched to any gene: 4. Germline V gene sequence: CDR1 MNHEY, CDR2 SVGEGT. The CDR3 coding sequence is TGTGCCAGCAAGGGGACAGTAAATTCACCCCTCCACTTT. It translates to CASKGTVNSPLHF.

This clonotype has more than one count but fewer than ten. This sequence joins TRBV19 and TRBJ1-4; D remains unclear. There are 15 residues in the CDR3. V lost 3 bases and J 3 bases, leaving 11 bases between the germline ends. Germline loops: CDR1 LNHDA, CDR2 SQIVND (reference sequence). CDR3 sequence (DNA): TGTGCCAGTAGTATCGCCGTAACTCCTAATGAAAAACTGTTTTTT. Protein product: CASSIAVTPNEKLFF.

In this sample, this clonotype turned up many times. V gene TRBV24-1 combines with J gene TRBJ1-5; possible D gene TRBD1, 6 bases. The V gene lost 4 bases and the J gene lost 6 bases, with 12 bases spanning the gap. The CDR3 is made up of 14 amino acids. Germline values: CDR1 KGHDR, CDR2 SFDVKD. CDR3 in DNA: TGTGCCACCAGTGACTACAGGGAAAGTCAGCCCCAGCATTTT. Residues: CATSDYRESQPQHF.

The V gene is TRBV28, the J gene TRBJ2-5; D unresolved. Germline CDR1 MDHEN, CDR2 SYDVKM. This CDR3 has 13 residues. V was shortened by 5 bases and J by 11 bases, with 18 bases between the two germline ends. The CDR3 bases are TGTGCCAGCAGTAGCACACCCGACCAGGCGCAGTACTTC. The encoded protein is CASSSTPDQAQYF.

This clonotype was detected ten times or more. One end of the junction is discordant with germline, which a read error may explain. The chain links TRBV6-1 to TRBJ2-2; 10 bases agree with TRBD1. The CDR3 loop spans 15 amino acids. CDR1 MNHNS and CDR2 SASEGT come from the germline V gene. The CDR3 reads CASSEGTGETGEPFF. CDR3 bases: TGTGCCAGCAGTGAGGGGACAGGGGAGACCGGGGAGCCGTTTTTT.

This clonotype came up many times. The rearrangement uses TRBV3-1 and TRBJ1-6, with D maybe TRBD1 (5 bases). The CDR3 is 15 amino acids. The germline V and J ends were trimmed by 0 bases and 9 bases, with 12 bases remaining between them. The germline V gene encodes CDR1 LGHDT and CDR2 YNNKEL (reference sequence). The CDR3 DNA reads as TGTGCCAGCAGCCAAGACGGCAGGGTCGGTTCACCCCTCCACTTT. Translating it yields CASSQDGRVGSPLHF.

This clonotype occurred many times. The genes are TRBV6-4 and TRBJ1-1; tentatively, D is TRBD1 (5 bases). Germline values: CDR1 MRHNA, CDR2 SNTAGT. The CDR3 runs 14 residues. Trimming cost V 3 bases and J 2 bases, with 10 bases left between them. The chain's CDR3 is CASSEGESNTEAFF. The CDR3 DNA sequence: TGTGCCAGCAGTGAGGGGGAATCTAACACTGAAGCTTTCTTT.

The V gene is TRBV11-2, the J gene TRBJ2-5; D is unresolved. In germline, CDR1 is SGHAT, CDR2 FQNNGV. The CDR3 has 15 residues. V shed 2 bases and J shed 5 bases, with 15 bases lying between them. CDR3 residues: CASSLNSANGETQYF. The CDR3 DNA is TGTGCCAGCAGCTTAAATTCAGCAAACGGTGAGACCCAGTACTTC. The whole variable domain, filled in from reference TRBV11-2 and TRBJ2-5, reads EAGVAQSPRYKIIEKRQSVAFWCNPISGHATLYWYQQILGQGPKLLIQFQNNGVVDDSQLPKDRFSAERLKGVDSTLKIQPAKLEDSAVYLCASSLNSANGETQYFGPGTRLLVL.

The chain has TRBV28 and TRBJ2-2, with a tentative D call TRBD2 (6 bases). The CDR3 has 13 amino acids. V was shortened by 3 bases and J by 5 bases, with 7 bases between the two germline ends. Germline assignment: CDR1 MDHEN and CDR2 SYDVKM. CDR3 residues: CASSFAGTGELFF. The CDR3 DNA follows: TGTGCCAGCAGTTTCGCGGGGACCGGGGAGCTGTTTTTT.

This clonotype was seen many times. The V call is TRBV6-2 or TRBV6-3, the J call TRBJ2-6; D not resolved. Trimming removed 2 bases at V and 0 bases at J, with 8 bases between. The CDR3 is 16 residues long. Germline CDR1 reads MNHEY; CDR2 reads SVGEGT. The CDR3 coding sequence is TGTGCCAGCAGTTACGCCCCACACTCTGGGGCCAACGTCCTGACTTTC. This sequence encodes CASSYAPHSGANVLTF.

This clonotype occurred many times. This chain joins TRBV6-2 or TRBV6-3 and TRBJ1-2, with D perhaps TRBD1 (5 bases). V dropped 6 bases and J dropped 0 bases, with 14 bases sitting between them. The CDR3 consists of 15 residues. Germline V CDR1 and CDR2: MNHEY, SVGEGT. The CDR3 coding sequence is TGTGCCAGCAGGGATCCACAGGTTACTAACTATGGCTACACCTTC. It codes for CASRDPQVTNYGYTF.

This clonotype was recorded many times. The V call is TRBV20-1, the J call TRBJ2-7; possibly TRBD1 for D (6 bases). CDR3 length equals 11 residues. In germline, CDR1 is DFQATT, CDR2 SNEGSKA (reference sequence). V lost 3 bases, J lost 5 bases, and 8 bases lay in between. The chain's CDR3 is CSASGGHEQYF. Written as DNA, the CDR3 is TGCAGTGCTAGTGGGGGCCACGAGCAGTACTTC.

This clonotype was recorded a few times. The chain couples TRBV28 to TRBJ2-3, with 7 bases lining up with TRBD1. The CDR3 is 14 residues long. The ends lost 5 bases at V and 0 bases at J; junction bases unmatched: 2. CDR1 MDHEN and CDR2 SYDVKM come from the germline V gene. The CDR3 region is CASSRQGSTDTQYF. For the CDR3, the DNA is TGTGCCAGCAGTAGACAGGGTAGCACAGATACGCAGTATTTT.

This clonotype has just a few counts. This rearrangement joins TRBV28 to TRBJ2-3; possible D gene TRBD1, 5 bases. This CDR3 is 14 amino acids long. CDR1 is MDHEN, CDR2 SYDVKM, per germline. Trimming pared 6 bases from V and 3 bases from J, leaving 13 bases between. The DNA for the CDR3 is TGTGCCAGCAGGTCGGCTGGGGCTACAGATACGCAGTATTTT. It specifies CASRSAGATDTQYF.

This clonotype was seen at least ten times. The chain has TRBV7-2 and TRBJ2-1; either TRBD1 or TRBD2 may supply D (6 bases each). The germline V and J ends were trimmed by 7 bases and 0 bases, with 13 bases remaining between them. Germline CDR1 and CDR2: SGHTA and FQGNSA. CDR3 length equals 15 residues. The CDR3 region is CASKGGFGSYNEQFF. CDR3 in DNA: TGTGCCAGCAAGGGGGGCTTCGGCTCCTACAATGAGCAGTTCTTC.

V gene TRBV18 combines with J gene TRBJ2-3; D could derive from TRBD1 or TRBD2 (5 bases each). This CDR3 region has 15 residues. The V and J ends lost 2 bases and 0 bases respectively, with 9 bases between them. Germline V gives CDR1 KGHSH, CDR2 LQKENI. CDR3 bases: TGTGCCAGCTCACCAAGGGGAGACAGCACAGATACGCAGTATTTT. The encoded protein is CASSPRGDSTDTQYF.

The chain has TRBV24-1 and TRBJ2-7; maybe TRBD1 (5 bases). CDR1 is KGHDR and CDR2 is SFDVKD in the germline V gene. V was trimmed by 6 bases and J by 5 bases, leaving 16 bases between them. CDR3 length: 14 amino acids. CDR3 DNA sequence: TGTGCCACCAGTATACAAGGGGCCCCGGACGAGCAGTACTTC. This gives the protein CATSIQGAPDEQYF.

This clonotype has a count of ten or more. V and J are TRBV9 and TRBJ2-4; perhaps TRBD1 as D (5 bases). V shed 5 bases and J shed 3 bases, with 15 bases lying between them. This CDR3 has 15 residues. Germline V CDR1 and CDR2: SGDLS, YYNGEE. The DNA of the CDR3 is TGTGCCAGCAGTGTCAGGGTCGGTGGCAAAAACATTCAGTACTTC. This encodes CASSVRVGGKNIQYF. The complete variable domain, with remaining parts taken from reference TRBV9 and TRBJ2-4, reads DSGVTQTPKHLITATGQRVTLRCSPRSGDLSVYWYQQSLDQGLQFLIQYYNGEERAKGNILERFSAQQFPDLHSELNLSSLELGDSALYFCASSVRVGGKNIQYFGAGTRLSVL.

This clonotype was detected many times. The chain uses TRBV7-2 and TRBJ2-1; 10 bases map to TRBD1. CDR1 SGHTA and CDR2 FQGNSA come from the germline V gene. The V gene end was trimmed by 3 bases and the J gene end by 7 bases; junction bases not matched to a gene: 9. This CDR3 has 16 residues. As DNA, the CDR3 is TGTGCCAGCAGCTTCAGCGCCGGGACAGGGGTGAATGAGCAGTTCTTC. It translates to CASSFSAGTGVNEQFF. The variable domain in full, completed from reference TRBV7-2 and TRBJ2-1, reads GAGVSQSPSNKVTEKGKDVELRCDPISGHTALYWYRQSLGQGLEFLIYFQGNSAPDKSGLPSDRFSAERTGGSVSTLTIQRTQQEDSAVYLCASSFSAGTGVNEQFFGPGTRLTVL.

Only a few counts were recorded for this clonotype. The chain has TRBV6-5 and TRBJ2-7; possible D gene TRBD1, 7 bases. The germline V and J ends were trimmed by 10 bases and 12 bases, with 25 bases remaining between them. Germline CDR1 and CDR2: MNHEY and SVGAGI. CDR3 length: 13 amino acids. The CDR3 reads CATGPTRGTESYF. The CDR3 DNA is TGTGCCACCGGACCGACTAGGGGGACAGAGTCGTACTTC.

In its sample, this clonotype was seen a few times. The J gene is TRBJ1-5, the V gene TRBV7-9; possibly TRBD1 for D (5 bases). From germline, CDR1 is SEHNR and CDR2 FQNEAQ (reference sequence). The V end was cut by 3 bases, the J end by 4 bases, with 7 bases between. This CDR3 region has 13 residues. This chain's CDR3 is CASSFSGNQPQHF. As DNA, the CDR3 is TGTGCCAGCAGCTTTTCAGGGAATCAGCCCCAGCATTTT.

This clonotype was detected ten times or more. Here the CDR3 DNA reads TGCAGCGTTGAAGGTCCCGGGACAGGGGTTAATGAGCAGTTCTTC. It is translated as CSVEGPGTGVNEQFF. The chain couples TRBV29-1 to TRBJ2-1, with 10 bases aligning to TRBD1. Germline CDR1 SQVTM, CDR2 ANQGSEA. The length of the CDR3 is 15 residues. J gave up 7 bases and V 1 base, and 7 bases lay outside the gene matches.

There are a few counts of this clonotype. The chain has TRBV6-2 or TRBV6-3 and TRBJ2-3; D gene unclear. Germline values: CDR1 MNHEY, CDR2 SVGEGT. CDR3 length: 12 residues. V was clipped by 0 bases and J by 4 bases, with 2 bases between them. The CDR3 DNA reads TGTGCCAGCAGTTACTCCCCAGATACGCAGTATTTT. Translating it yields CASSYSPDTQYF.

This chain joins TRBV11-2 and TRBJ1-1; 8 bases align to TRBD1. CDR3 length: 14 amino acids. Germline CDR1 and CDR2: SGHAT and FQNNGV. The ends lost 5 bases at V and 3 bases at J; junction bases unmatched: 5. The CDR3 sequence is CASSPTGGDTEAFF. For the CDR3, the DNA is TGTGCCAGCAGCCCCACAGGGGGTGACACTGAAGCTTTCTTT.